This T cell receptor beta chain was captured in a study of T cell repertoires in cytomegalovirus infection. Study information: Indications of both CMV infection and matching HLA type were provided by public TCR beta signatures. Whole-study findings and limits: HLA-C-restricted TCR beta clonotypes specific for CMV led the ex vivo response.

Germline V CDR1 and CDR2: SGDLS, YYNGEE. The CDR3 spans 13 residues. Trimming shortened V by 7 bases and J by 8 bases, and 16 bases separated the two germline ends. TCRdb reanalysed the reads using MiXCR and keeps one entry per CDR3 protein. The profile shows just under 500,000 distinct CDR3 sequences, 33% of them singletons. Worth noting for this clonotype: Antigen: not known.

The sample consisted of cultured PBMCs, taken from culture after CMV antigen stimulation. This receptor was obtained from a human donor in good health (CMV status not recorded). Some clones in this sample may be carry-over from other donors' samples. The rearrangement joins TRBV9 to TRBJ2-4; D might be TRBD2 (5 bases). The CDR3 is CASGETGRDIQYF. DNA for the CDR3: TGTGCCAGCGGGGAGACCGGAAGGGACATTCAGTACTTC.